This T cell receptor beta chain was identified during a study of blood T cell repertoires in COVID-19. The CDR3 has 15 amino acids. Germline trimming cut 6 bases from V and 2 bases from J; bases unmatched to any gene: 4. Germline V lookup: CDR1 WSHSY, CDR2 SAAADI. TCRdb's table, derived via immunoSEQ multiplex PCR, lists solely in-frame clones and lacks some. Among 200,000 to 300,000 clones listed, nearly 85% were seen once. The sequenced sample consisted of peripheral blood. The sequence came from a human donor in a cohort sampled during active COVID-19. The rearrangement joins TRBV10-2 to TRBJ2-6, with TRBD1 matching 7 bases. CDR3: CASRLTGTGANVLTF. CDR3 DNA: TGCGCCAGCAGGCTGACAGGGACTGGGGCCAACGTCCTGACTTTC.